This T cell receptor beta chain derives from a study of cytomegalovirus exposure and HLA in healthy donors. Remarks on this clone: Its antigen is not known.

This CDR3 comprises 15 residues. Trimming removed 0 bases from V and 4 bases from J, with 12 bases in between. The germline gives CDR1 KGHSH, CDR2 LQKENI. The PCR made use of 60 Vbeta and 13 Jbeta primers. Clones were sequenced by immunoSEQ multiplex PCR, and TCRdb holds only the in-frame ones, with some missing. The sample consists of 95,000 to 150,000 clones, around 72% of them appearing once. General study findings and limits: Among donors in an Asian-associated ancestry cluster, a later analysis reportedly found fewer N-insertions than the approximately 700-donor mean.

The gene calls are TRBV18 and TRBJ2-5; D may be TRBD2 (5 bases). The sample taken for sequencing was PBMCs. This clonotype was sampled from a man in his thirties or forties in good health and CMV-seronegative. The CDR3 reads CASSPPDTGGETQYF. The CDR3 nucleotides read TGTGCCAGCTCACCACCCGACACCGGAGGAGAGACCCAGTACTTC.